A selection of T cell receptor beta chains follows, all from one sample in a study of radiation and T cells in renal cell carcinoma. Repertoires were generated with immunoSEQ multiplex PCR, while TCRdb's copy carries only in-frame clones and drops some. This sample has 150,000 to 180,000 clones; 80% to 90% occur once, and the top ten carry 10% to 15%. Sequencing used blood, obtained from a patient whose treatment included radiotherapy and nephrectomy. Receptors were obtained from a woman aged 45-65 years with renal cell carcinoma. Each CDR3 is given with its conserved first and last residue. Each record gives: D gene, J gene, V gene, clone size, CDR3 DNA, CDR3 protein. The D gene is left open where the match is weak. Clone size is given for some rows only: seen once, a few or many times, or a class if the clone is expanded.

D gene: NA; J gene: TRBJ1-6; V gene: TRBV11-2; clone size: NA; CDR3 DNA: TGTGCCAGCAGCTGGGTCCAGGGCAATTCACCCCTCCACTTT; CDR3 protein: CASSWVQGNSPLHF
D gene: NA; J gene: TRBJ1-1; V gene: TRBV10-2; clone size: NA; CDR3 DNA: TGCGCCAGCAGTCCCCCCGACAGTTTCGGATTCACTGAAGCTTTCTTT; CDR3 protein: CASSPPDSFGFTEAFF
D gene: NA; J gene: TRBJ2-7; V gene: TRBV7-3; clone size: NA; CDR3 DNA: TGTGCCAGCAGCCCCTCAGGGAGCCGGCACGAGCAGTACTTC; CDR3 protein: CASSPSGSRHEQYF
D gene: TRBD1; J gene: TRBJ2-1; V gene: TRBV5-1; clone size: NA; CDR3 DNA: TGCGCCAGCAGCGTGGGGACAGTCTCCTACAATGAGCAGTTCTTC; CDR3 protein: CASSVGTVSYNEQFF
D gene: TRBD1; J gene: TRBJ2-7; V gene: TRBV4-2; clone size: NA; CDR3 DNA: TGTGCCAGCAGTCCTACCATTACAGGGGACGAGCAGTACTTC; CDR3 protein: CASSPTITGDEQYF
D gene: TRBD1; J gene: TRBJ2-1; V gene: TRBV7-2; clone size: NA; CDR3 DNA: TGTGCCAGCAGCTTCCGGGACAGGTACAATGAGCAGTTCTTC; CDR3 protein: CASSFRDRYNEQFF
D gene: NA; J gene: TRBJ2-7; V gene: TRBV30; clone size: few; CDR3 DNA: TGTGCCTGGAGTGGGGGATGGAGCTACGAGCAGTACTTC; CDR3 protein: CAWSGGWSYEQYF
D gene: NA; J gene: TRBJ2-1; V gene: TRBV7-3; clone size: NA; CDR3 DNA: TGTGCCAGCAGCTCTGCGACAGGTCTCTCCTACAATGAGCAGTTCTTC; CDR3 protein: CASSSATGLSYNEQFF
D gene: TRBD1; J gene: TRBJ2-2; V gene: TRBV5-1; clone size: NA; CDR3 DNA: TGCGCCAGCAGCTTGACAGGGGTGGGCACCGGGGAGCTGTTTTTT; CDR3 protein: CASSLTGVGTGELFF
D gene: NA; J gene: TRBJ2-5; V gene: TRBV14; clone size: NA; CDR3 DNA: TGTGCCAGCAGCCAAGAAGTGGGCCAGAAACAAGAGACCCAGTACTTC; CDR3 protein: CASSQEVGQKQETQYF
D gene: NA; J gene: TRBJ2-5; V gene: TRBV5-1; clone size: NA; CDR3 DNA: TGCGCCAGCAGCTTGAGTTTGGGGGAGCAGTACTTC; CDR3 protein: CASSLSLGEQYF